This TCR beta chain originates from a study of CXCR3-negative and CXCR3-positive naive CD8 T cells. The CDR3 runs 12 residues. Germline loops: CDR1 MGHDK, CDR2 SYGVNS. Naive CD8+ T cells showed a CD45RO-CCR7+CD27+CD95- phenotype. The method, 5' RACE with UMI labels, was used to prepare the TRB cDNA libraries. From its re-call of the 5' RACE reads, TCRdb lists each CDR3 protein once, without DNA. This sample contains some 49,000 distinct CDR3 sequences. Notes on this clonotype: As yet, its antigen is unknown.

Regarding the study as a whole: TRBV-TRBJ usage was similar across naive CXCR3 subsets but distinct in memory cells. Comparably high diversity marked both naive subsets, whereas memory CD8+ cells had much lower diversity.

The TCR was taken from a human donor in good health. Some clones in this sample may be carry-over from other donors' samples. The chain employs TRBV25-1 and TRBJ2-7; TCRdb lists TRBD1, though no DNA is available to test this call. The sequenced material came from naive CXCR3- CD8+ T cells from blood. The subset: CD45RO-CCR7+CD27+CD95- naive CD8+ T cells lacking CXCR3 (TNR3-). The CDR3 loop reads CASNFGGGEQYF.